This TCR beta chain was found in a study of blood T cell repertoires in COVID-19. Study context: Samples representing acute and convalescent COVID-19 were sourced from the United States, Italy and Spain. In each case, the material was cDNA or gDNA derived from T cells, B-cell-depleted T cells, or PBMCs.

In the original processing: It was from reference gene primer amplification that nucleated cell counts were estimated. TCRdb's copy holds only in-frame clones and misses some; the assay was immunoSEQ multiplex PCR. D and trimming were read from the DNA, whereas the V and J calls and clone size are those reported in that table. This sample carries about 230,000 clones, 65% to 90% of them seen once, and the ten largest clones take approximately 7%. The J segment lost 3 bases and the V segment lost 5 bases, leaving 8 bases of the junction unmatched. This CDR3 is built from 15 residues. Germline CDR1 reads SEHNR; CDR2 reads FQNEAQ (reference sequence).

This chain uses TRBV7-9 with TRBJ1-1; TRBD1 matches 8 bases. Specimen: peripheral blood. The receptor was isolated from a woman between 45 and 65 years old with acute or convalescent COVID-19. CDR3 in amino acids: CASSDGQGLDTEAFF. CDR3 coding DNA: TGTGCCAGCAGCGACGGACAGGGTCTGGACACTGAAGCTTTCTTT.